The next 3 T cell receptor beta chains were all read from a single sample in a study of T cell responses to AZD1222 COVID-19 vaccine. The protocol was immunoSEQ multiplex PCR, while the TCRdb copy is restricted to in-frame clones and leaves out a portion. The sample holds some 99,000 clones, more than 70% seen once. Sequenced material: peripheral blood, taken 28 days after the second AZD1222 dose. The receptors derive from an adult who received the AZD1222 COVID-19 vaccine.

This chain connects TRBV5-1 to TRBJ2-1; 13 bases agree with TRBD2. The J segment lost 7 bases and the V segment lost 3 bases, leaving 4 bases of the junction unmatched. CDR1 is SGHRS and CDR2 is YFSETQ in the germline V gene. This CDR3 has 15 amino acids. The CDR3 spells CASSYTSGRDNEQFF. In nucleotides, the CDR3 is TGCGCCAGCAGCTACACTAGCGGGAGGGATAATGAGCAGTTCTTC.

The chain couples TRBV7-9 to TRBJ2-2; TRBD1 matches at 10 bases. The CDR3 runs 15 residues. Trimming cost V 2 bases and J 8 bases; bases outside gene matches: 5. CDR1 SEHNR and CDR2 FQNEAQ come from the germline V gene (reference sequence). This CDR3 reads CASSLLTGGMGELFF. In DNA, the CDR3 is TGTGCCAGCAGCTTATTGACAGGGGGCATGGGGGAGCTGTTTTTT.

In its sample, this clone was seen once. This chain joins TRBV7-9 and TRBJ2-3; 10 nucleotides align to TRBD1. The CDR3 spans 16 residues. V shed 5 bases and J 0 bases; nucleotides not matched to a gene: 5. Germline V gene sequence: CDR1 SEHNR, CDR2 FQNEAQ (reference sequence). CDR3 residues: CASSHGTGDSTDTQYF. The CDR3 nucleotides read TGTGCCAGCAGCCACGGGACAGGGGACAGCACAGATACGCAGTATTTT.